This T cell receptor (beta chain) appears in the sequencing data of a study of post-analysis software for immune sequencing data. Overall study results and limits: In multiple sclerosis, normalized Chao1 diversity was significantly below that of controls. Under the F measure, samples that were prepared in one batch clustered strongly together.

A remark on this clonotype: Its antigen remains unknown. A much larger clone sits a single nucleotide away, making a read error possible.

The TCR beta cDNA libraries contained unique molecular identifiers. Each CDR3 protein gets one entry after TCRdb re-called the PCR reads with MiXCR. The table has over 150,000 distinct CDR3 sequences, roughly 30% seen once. The origin of this receptor is a girl between 5 and 17 years old with multiple sclerosis. What was sequenced was blood.

This CDR3 is CASSPAGNEQFF. The CDR3 bases are TGTGCCAGCAGCCCTGCGGGAAATGAGCAGTTCTTC. The chain couples TRBV13 to TRBJ2-1, with D possibly TRBD2 on 6 matching bases. CDR3 length equals 12 residues. V shed 5 bases and J shed 7 bases, with 9 bases lying between them. Germline-derived CDR1 and CDR2 are PRHDT and FYEKMQ (reference sequence).